These 24 T cell receptor beta chains were sequenced from one sample in a study of PD-L1 blockade in urothelial cancer. The table came from immunoSEQ multiplex PCR; TCRdb's copy has only in-frame clones and leaves some out. This sample carries about 84,000 clones, 82% of them seen once, and the ten largest clones take over 7.5%. The sample here was PBMCs, taken around atezolizumab (anti-PD-L1) treatment. The receptors originated from a man aged 70-80 years with urothelial cancer.

The CDR3, as DNA: TGTGCCAGCTTCCGGAGTTACACTGAAGCTTTCTTT. Translation: CASFRSYTEAFF. The chain is built from TRBV6-6 and TRBJ1-1; D is undetermined. The CDR3 extends over 12 amino acids. The V and J ends lost 8 bases and 3 bases respectively, with 10 bases between them. From germline, CDR1 is MNHNY and CDR2 SVGAGI (reference sequence).

This clone has only a few counts. The chain joins TRBV11-2 to TRBJ2-7; no clear D. Deletions cut 5 bases from V and 2 bases from J, with 16 bases between. Germline-derived CDR1 and CDR2 are SGHAT and FQNNGV. The CDR3 sequence is 15 residues long. For the CDR3, the DNA is TGTGCCAGCAGCCCCACCCAAAGTGGCCCCTACGAGCAGTACTTC. This gives the protein CASSPTQSGPYEQYF.

This chain joins TRBV27 and TRBJ1-1; tentative D call: TRBD1 (6 bases). V lost 4 bases and J lost 1, with 10 bases in between. The CDR3 is 14 amino acids. Looked up from germline, CDR1 is MNHEY and CDR2 is SMNVEV (reference sequence). The CDR3 nucleotides read TGTGCCAGCAGTTCAGGGACAACGAACACTGAAGCTTTCTTT. As protein: CASSSGTTNTEAFF.

This clone occurred once. This rearrangement joins TRBV18 to TRBJ1-1, with TRBD1 matching 8 bases. V lost 1 base, J lost 5 bases, and 6 bases stayed unmatched. The V gene's germline CDR1 is KGHSH and CDR2 LQKENI. CDR3 length equals 15 residues. The CDR3 DNA sequence: TGTGCCAGCTCACCACGGCAGGGGGCATGGACTGAAGCTTTCTTT. This codes for CASSPRQGAWTEAFF.

CDR3 residues: CATSIRTKAGEQYF. CDR3 nucleotides: TGTGCCACCAGCATAAGGACCAAGGCGGGCGAGCAGTACTTC. The chain couples TRBV15 to TRBJ2-7, with D possibly being TRBD2 (5 bases). From germline, CDR1 is LNHNV and CDR2 YYDKDF (reference sequence). This CDR3 contains 14 residues. V was trimmed by 4 bases and J by 6 bases, leaving 16 bases between them.

The chain has TRBV6-6 and TRBJ1-4; tentative D call: TRBD1 (6 bases). The V end was cut by 5 bases, the J end by 8 bases, with 18 bases between. This CDR3 is 15 amino acids long. CDR1 and CDR2 from the germline V gene are MNHNY and SVGAGI (reference sequence). The CDR3 DNA reads as TGTGCCAGCAGTCAGGCCTTAACAGGGAACGAAAAACTGTTTTTT. Amino acids: CASSQALTGNEKLFF.

The chain uses TRBV11-2 and TRBJ2-3; 12 nucleotides match TRBD2. Trimming at V came to 1 base and at J to 2 bases, leaving 4 bases not matched to a gene. The CDR3 length is 17 residues. In germline, CDR1 is SGHAT, CDR2 FQNNGV. Here the CDR3 DNA reads TGTGCCAGCAGCTTAGGGCGGACTAGCGGGAACACAGATACGCAGTATTTT. Amino acid sequence: CASSLGRTSGNTDTQYF.

J is TRBJ2-1 and V is TRBV5-3; 10 bases match TRBD2. TRBV5-3 is an ORF, and what it does is uncertain. This CDR3 has 14 amino acids. V lost 2 bases, J lost 6 bases, and 2 bases stayed unmatched. The CDR3, as DNA: TGTGCCAGAAGCTTCTTAGCGGGGGGCAATGAGCAGTTCTTC. This sequence encodes CARSFLAGGNEQFF.

This clone was counted between two and nine times. V and J are TRBV5-8 and TRBJ2-7, with no clear D. V was cut by 4 bases and J by 0 bases, with 11 bases left in between. The length of the CDR3 is 14 residues. Germline CDR1 is SGHTS and CDR2 is YDEGEE. CDR3 bases: TGTGCCAGCAGCCACACAGCCTCCTCCTACGAGCAGTACTTC. Its protein product is CASSHTASSYEQYF.

The chain employs TRBV11-2 and TRBJ2-1, with D unresolved. The germline V and J ends were trimmed by 0 bases and 9 bases, with 9 bases remaining between them. Germline assignment: CDR1 SGHAT and CDR2 FQNNGV. CDR3 size: 13 residues. CDR3 amino acids: CASSLDPQIEQFF. Written as DNA, the CDR3 is TGTGCCAGCAGCTTAGACCCACAGATTGAGCAGTTCTTC.

This chain links TRBV9 with TRBJ1-1, with a possible D match to TRBD1 (5 bases). This CDR3 comprises 15 residues. The V gene lost 3 bases and the J gene lost 0 bases, with 12 bases spanning the gap. Germline V gene sequence: CDR1 SGDLS, CDR2 YYNGEE. CDR3 in DNA: TGTGCCAGCAGCGGATCGACAGTCATGAACACTGAAGCTTTCTTT. Protein sequence: CASSGSTVMNTEAFF.

The J gene is TRBJ2-4, the V gene TRBV5-5; possibly TRBD1 for D (6 bases). The CDR3 extends over 14 amino acids. V lost 3 bases, J lost 5 bases, and 12 bases lay in between. Looked up from germline, CDR1 is SGHKS and CDR2 is YYEKEE (reference sequence). The CDR3 nucleotides read TGTGCCAGCAGCTCCGGGACACAAGAAAACATTCAGTACTTC. This encodes CASSSGTQENIQYF.

The sample holds a few counts of this clone. This chain links TRBV7-9 with TRBJ2-5, with D possibly matching TRBD2 (6 bases). This CDR3 is built from 13 residues. V was pared by 8 bases and J by 5 bases, with 15 bases between. CDR1 is SEHNR, CDR2 FQNEAQ, per germline (reference sequence). The CDR3 coding sequence is TGTGCCAGCCGAAACCCCGGAGGGGAGACCCAGTACTTC. Translated, it gives CASRNPGGETQYF.

This clone was seen just once. The chain is built from TRBV6-1 and TRBJ1-2; D is uncertain. V was clipped by 5 bases and J by 7 bases, with 8 bases between them. Germline V gene lookup returns CDR1 MNHNS and CDR2 SASEGT. This CDR3 comprises 11 residues. CDR3 DNA sequence: TGTGCCAGCAGTCTAAGAGGTGGCTACACCTTC. This codes for CASSLRGGYTF.

The chain employs TRBV4-1 and TRBJ1-4; D is unresolved. The V gene's germline CDR1 is MGHRA and CDR2 YSYEKL. Trimming stripped 4 bases from V and 4 bases from J, with 7 bases between. This CDR3 is built from 13 residues. DNA of the CDR3: TGCGCCAGCAGCCTAGGACTTAATGAAAAACTGTTTTTT. As protein: CASSLGLNEKLFF.

This sequence joins TRBV6-6 and TRBJ1-4; 9 bases line up with TRBD1. The CDR3 is 16 amino acids. Germline CDR1 is MNHNY and CDR2 is SVGAGI (reference sequence). J lost 7 bases, V lost 4 bases, and 10 bases had no gene match. For the CDR3, the DNA is TGTGCCAGCAGTTTAGGACAGGGGAGGAGGGGTGAAAAACTGTTTTTT. The encoded protein is CASSLGQGRRGEKLFF.

This clone was observed a single time. The chain is built from TRBV7-9 and TRBJ2-7; 9 positions agree with TRBD2. The CDR3 runs 17 residues. Germline trimming cut 1 base from V and 4 bases from J; bases unmatched to any gene: 11. Germline lookup yields CDR1 SEHNR and CDR2 FQNEAQ (reference sequence). The CDR3 DNA reads as TGTGCCAGCAGCTTAGAAAGCGGGGGGCCCTTCGATTACGAGCAGTACTTC. Translating gives CASSLESGGPFDYEQYF.

The chain combines TRBV18 with TRBJ1-1; no clear D gene. The V gene's germline CDR1 is KGHSH and CDR2 LQKENI. With 5 bases removed from V and 0 bases from J, the gap between germline ends came to 7 bases. The CDR3 is 13 amino acids. In DNA, the CDR3 is TGTGCCAGCTCAACAGATATGAACACTGAAGCTTTCTTT. Its protein product is CASSTDMNTEAFF.

V and J are TRBV2 and TRBJ2-4; TRBD2 is a possible D gene (5 bases). V lost 3 bases and J lost 3, with 21 bases in between. Germline CDR1 reads SNHLY; CDR2 reads FYNNEI. CDR3 length: 18 amino acids. This CDR3 is CASSDLFFGTEGKNIQYF. DNA of the CDR3: TGTGCCAGCAGTGATCTTTTTTTCGGAACAGAGGGCAAAAACATTCAGTACTTC.

This rearrangement joins TRBV18 to TRBJ1-6, with 9 bases fitting TRBD1. Trimming cost V 0 bases and J 6 bases; bases outside gene matches: 0. The CDR3 consists of 15 residues. Germline V gene data show CDR1 as KGHSH and CDR2 as LQKENI. This CDR3 reads CASSPPDRGNSPLHF. CDR3 in DNA: TGTGCCAGCTCACCACCGGACAGGGGTAATTCACCCCTCCACTTT.

The chain combines TRBV28 with TRBJ1-4; D gene unclear. The CDR3 consists of 13 residues. Germline V gene lookup returns CDR1 MDHEN and CDR2 SYDVKM. V was cut by 7 bases and J by 5 bases, with 11 bases left in between. Here the CDR3 reads CASTGGWNEKLFF. DNA of the CDR3: TGTGCCAGCACTGGAGGGTGGAATGAAAAACTGTTTTTT.

The rearrangement joins TRBV6-1 to TRBJ2-3, with 8 nucleotides matching TRBD2. Germline lookup yields CDR1 MNHNS and CDR2 SASEGT. The V gene end was trimmed by 7 bases and the J gene end by 4 bases; junction bases not matched to a gene: 7. The CDR3 is 14 residues long. CDR3 in amino acids: CASTLAGTPDTQYF. The CDR3 nucleotides are TGTGCCAGCACCCTAGCGGGTACCCCAGATACGCAGTATTTT.

The chain joins TRBV15 to TRBJ1-3; 9 positions agree with TRBD1. There are 15 residues in the CDR3. J gave up 2 bases and V 4 bases, and 3 bases lay outside the gene matches. Germline V lookup: CDR1 LNHNV, CDR2 YYDKDF (reference sequence). In DNA, the CDR3 is TGTGCCACCAGCACGGACAGGGGAACTGGAAACACCATATATTTT. It codes for CATSTDRGTGNTIYF.

This chain links TRBV7-6 with TRBJ1-1, with a possible D match to TRBD1 (5 bases). The ends were cut back, 2 bases at V and 4 bases at J, with 11 bases in the middle. The CDR3 has 14 amino acids. Germline V gene data show CDR1 as SGHVS and CDR2 as FNYEAQ. The CDR3 nucleotides read TGTGCCAGCAGCTTATCAGGGCAGGGCACTGAAGCTTTCTTT. Residues: CASSLSGQGTEAFF.